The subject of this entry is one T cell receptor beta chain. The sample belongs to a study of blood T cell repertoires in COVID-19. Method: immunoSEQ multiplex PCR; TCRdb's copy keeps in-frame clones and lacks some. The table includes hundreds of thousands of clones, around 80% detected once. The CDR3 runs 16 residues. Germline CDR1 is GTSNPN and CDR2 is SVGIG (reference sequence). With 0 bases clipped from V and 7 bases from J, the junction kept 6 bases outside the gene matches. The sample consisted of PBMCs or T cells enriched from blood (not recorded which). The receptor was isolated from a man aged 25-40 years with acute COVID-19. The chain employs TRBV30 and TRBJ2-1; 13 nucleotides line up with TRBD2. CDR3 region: CAWSVWTSGSKNEQFF. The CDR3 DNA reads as TGTGCCTGGAGTGTATGGACTAGCGGGAGTAAGAATGAGCAGTTCTTC.